This entry concerns a single TCR beta chain. As yet, its antigen is unknown. This record comes from a study of cytomegalovirus exposure and HLA in healthy donors. On the study more broadly: A previous analysis identified 100 million to 120 million unique TCR beta sequences derived from about 180 million T cells.

Findings and caveats of the study: Later analysis found that TCR beta chains associated with HLA were more clonally expanded than other, equally common chains. With later analysis, a missense DCLRE1C variant became linked to TCR beta V- and J-gene trimming. About 90% or about 30% of the time was how often most TCR beta V segments were productive, according to an earlier analysis.

Amplification used 60 Vbeta primers and 13 Jbeta primers. Using immunoSEQ multiplex PCR, the repertoire was profiled, and TCRdb retains in-frame clones only, with some absent. The sample comprises some 150,000 clones, 78% of which are singletons, and approximately 1.5% rests with the top ten. The receptor was isolated from a male donor in good health and CMV-seronegative. Sequencing was carried out using PBMCs.

The CDR3 region has the DNA TGCAGCGTGATCCCCGCAGATAGCAATCAGCCCCAGCATTTT. Residues: CSVIPADSNQPQHF. The chain recombines TRBV29-1 with TRBJ1-5; D not certain. The length of the CDR3 is 14 residues. Germline assignment: CDR1 SQVTM and CDR2 ANQGSEA. V shed 6 bases and J shed 0 bases, with 12 bases lying between them.